This TCR beta chain was identified in a study of cytomegalovirus exposure and HLA in healthy donors. Study-wide points: Researchers catalogued some 160 TCR beta chains as cytomegalovirus-associated. Links to common viral pathogens appeared, in a later analysis, for several of the most significant clusters. Most CMV-associated TCR beta chains appeared HLA-restricted in a later analysis. For presence/absence analyses, sequencing depth was assumed to be roughly uniform across donors.

With regard to this clone: The antigen is not known.

A multiplex PCR was run with 60 Vbeta primers and 13 Jbeta primers. Libraries were prepared by immunoSEQ multiplex PCR; TCRdb keeps only in-frame clonotypes and omits some of them. The sample holds some 190,000 clones, roughly four fifths seen once. The CDR3 consists of 15 residues. V was shortened by 2 bases and J by 6 bases, with 14 bases between the two germline ends. The germline CDR1 and CDR2 sequences are SGHRS and YFSETQ. The sample consisted of PBMCs. The chain uses TRBV5-1 and TRBJ2-2; D gene uncertain. This receptor was taken from a man between 18 and 35 years old in good health and CMV-seronegative. The CDR3 DNA reads as TGCGCCAGCAGCTTTGGAGCGAACACACCCGGGGAGCTGTTTTTT. Translation: CASSFGANTPGELFF. Full variable domain (missing parts from reference TRBV5-1 and TRBJ2-2): KAGVTQTPRYLIKTRGQQVTLSCSPISGHRSVSWYQQTPGQGLQFLFEYFSETQRNKGNFPGRFSGRQFSNSRSEMNVSTLELGDSALYLCASSFGANTPGELFFGEGSRLTVL.